The 19 T cell receptor beta chains listed next were all sequenced from one sample in a study of T cell repertoires in cytomegalovirus infection. TCRdb itself ran the reads through MiXCR, one entry per CDR3 protein. The sample has roughly 200,000 distinct CDR3 sequences; more than 9% are singletons. The sequenced sample was PBMCs. All receptors derive from a human donor in good health (CMV status not recorded). Some clones in this sample may be carry-over from other donors' samples.

This clonotype was counted a few times. The chain is built from TRBV28 and TRBJ2-7; possibly TRBD2 for D (7 bases). Trimming removed 8 bases from V and 6 bases from J, with 17 bases in between. The CDR3 has 13 residues. CDR1 and CDR2 from the germline V gene are MDHEN and SYDVKM. The CDR3 DNA sequence: TGTGCCAGCCATTCGACGGGGGGCGCCGAGCAGTACTTC. Its translation: CASHSTGGAEQYF.

This clonotype was seen many times. The chain is built from TRBV7-2 and TRBJ2-2; D is unresolved. Germline CDR1 SGHTA, CDR2 FQGNSA. The CDR3 runs to 12 residues. V was pared by 5 bases and J by 5 bases, with 6 bases between. The CDR3 nucleotides are TGTGCCAGCAGCCTAGTAACCGGGGAGCTGTTTTTT. Its translation is CASSLVTGELFF.

The sample holds a few counts of this clonotype. The V gene is TRBV20-1, the J gene TRBJ2-7, with no clear D. The V gene lost 4 bases and the J gene lost 6 bases, with 16 bases spanning the gap. CDR1 and CDR2 (germline): DFQATT, SNEGSKA (reference sequence). This CDR3 spans 13 amino acids. The CDR3 region is CSATHPKGPEQYF. The CDR3, as DNA: TGCAGTGCTACCCACCCTAAGGGCCCCGAGCAGTACTTC.

This clonotype was counted at least ten times. V is TRBV20-1 and J is TRBJ2-1, with 12 bases identical to TRBD2. After removal of 4 bases from V and 4 bases from J, the junction contained 2 bases not matched to a gene. Looked up from germline, CDR1 is DFQATT and CDR2 is SNEGSKA (reference sequence). CDR3 size: 14 residues. The CDR3 nucleotides read TGCAGTGCTACGACTAGCGGGGGTTACAATGAGCAGTTCTTC. It translates to CSATTSGGYNEQFF.

This clonotype appeared a few times. The chain couples TRBV6-2 or TRBV6-3 to TRBJ2-3, with D perhaps matching TRBD1 (6 bases). The germline gives CDR1 MNHEY, CDR2 SVGEGT. The CDR3 consists of 14 residues. V was shortened by 7 bases and J by 0 bases, with 11 bases between the two germline ends. Here the CDR3 DNA reads TGTGCCAGCAACCTTGACAGGAGCACAGATACGCAGTATTTT. The encoded protein is CASNLDRSTDTQYF.

This clonotype has a handful of counts. This chain links TRBV6-2 or TRBV6-3 with TRBJ1-1, with TRBD1 as a possible D gene (6 bases). CDR1 and CDR2 from the germline V gene are MNHEY and SVGEGT. Trimming stripped 4 bases from V and 6 bases from J, with 15 bases between. The CDR3 length is 14 residues. CDR3 sequence (DNA): TGTGCCAGCAGTTCCATAGACAGGCGGGCTGAAGCTTTCTTT. Protein sequence: CASSSIDRRAEAFF.

With regard to this clonotype: Germline is not matched at one junction end, which may reflect a read error. J is TRBJ2-7 and V is TRBV25-1, with no clear D. This CDR3 comprises 12 residues. Looked up from germline, CDR1 is MGHDK and CDR2 is SYGVNS. The CDR3: CTSSDWDYEQYF. CDR3 coding DNA: TGTACCAGCAGTGACTGGGACTACGAGCAGTACTTC.

This clonotype showed up many times. The V call is TRBV11-3, the J call TRBJ2-7, with 7 bases lining up with TRBD1. Germline values: CDR1 SGHNT, CDR2 YENEEA. V lost 5 bases and J lost 5; bases outside the gene matches: 12. CDR3 length equals 15 residues. The CDR3 region is CASSEGRGQWDEQYF. The CDR3 nucleotides read TGTGCCAGCAGCGAGGGCCGGGGACAGTGGGACGAGCAGTACTTC.

In this sample, this clonotype turned up a few times. This chain links TRBV29-1 with TRBJ1-2; possible D gene TRBD1, 5 bases. Germline CDR1 SQVTM, CDR2 ANQGSEA. The CDR3 is 13 residues long. Trimming took 3 bases from V and 3 from J, leaving 11 bases between them. The CDR3 DNA sequence: TGCAGCGTTGAGGGACGCGAAGACTATGGCTACACCTTC. This translates into CSVEGREDYGYTF.

This clonotype was seen ten or more times. This rearrangement joins TRBV7-6 to TRBJ2-2, with D unclear. The V end was cut by 6 bases, the J end by 7 bases, with 9 bases between. The germline gives CDR1 SGHVS, CDR2 FNYEAQ. This CDR3 region has 12 residues. The CDR3 coding sequence is TGTGCCAGCAGTTCTTTACGCGGGGAGCTGTTTTTT. As protein: CASSSLRGELFF.

In this sample, this clonotype turned up many times. CDR3 coding DNA: TGTGCCAGCAGCTTTGGGACAGACCCAAGGGAAAAACTGTTTTTT. Residues: CASSFGTDPREKLFF. The rearrangement joins TRBV7-9 to TRBJ1-4; 7 bases map to TRBD1. The CDR3 is 15 residues long. CDR1 is SEHNR, CDR2 FQNEAQ, per germline (reference sequence). Unmatched junction bases numbered 9, after V lost 3 bases and J lost 8 bases.

At least ten counts were recorded for this clonotype. The rearrangement joins TRBV7-9 to TRBJ1-1, with TRBD1 matching 7 bases. The CDR3 extends over 18 amino acids. Trimming removed 1 base from V and 1 base from J; junction bases left unmatched: 12. Per the germline V gene, CDR1 is SEHNR and CDR2 is FQNEAQ (reference sequence). The CDR3 loop is CASSLVGRTGLWNTEAFF. Written as DNA, the CDR3 is TGTGCCAGCAGCTTAGTGGGGCGGACAGGTCTATGGAACACTGAAGCTTTCTTT.

Many counts were recorded for this clonotype. The rearrangement links TRBV6-2 or TRBV6-3 to TRBJ1-1; tentatively, D is TRBD1 (5 bases). The germline gives CDR1 MNHEY, CDR2 SVGEGT. This CDR3 has 14 amino acids. V lost 7 bases and J 1 base, leaving 13 bases between the germline ends. CDR3 residues: CASTRGVTNTEAFF. The CDR3 nucleotides read TGTGCCAGCACCAGAGGGGTCACGAACACTGAAGCTTTCTTT.

This clonotype was seen at least ten times. The CDR3 DNA sequence: TGCAGCGTTGAAGGGGGAAGCGGAAACACCATATATTTT. This encodes CSVEGGSGNTIYF. This rearrangement joins TRBV29-1 to TRBJ1-3; D not resolved. Trimming removed 1 base from V and 4 bases from J, with 8 bases in between. The germline V gene has CDR1 SQVTM and CDR2 ANQGSEA. The CDR3 extends over 13 amino acids.

There are many counts of this clonotype. V gene TRBV12-3 or TRBV12-4 combines with J gene TRBJ2-7; tentative D call: TRBD2 (6 bases). V lost 2 bases and J lost 5, with 19 bases in between. This CDR3 has 16 residues. In DNA form, the CDR3 reads TGTGCCAGCAGTTTAAGGGACTCCTACCCTAGGGACGAGCAGTACTTC. This gives the protein CASSLRDSYPRDEQYF.

There are many counts of this clonotype. The chain recombines TRBV2 with TRBJ1-1; the D is unclear. V lost 1 base to trimming and J lost 4 bases, with 10 bases between them. CDR1 is SNHLY and CDR2 is FYNNEI in the germline V gene. CDR3 length equals 14 residues. This chain's CDR3 is CASSEELWGTEAFF. The CDR3 DNA sequence: TGTGCCAGCAGTGAAGAACTCTGGGGCACTGAAGCTTTCTTT.

This clonotype was seen at least ten times. The chain employs TRBV7-8 and TRBJ2-2; D not certain. The CDR3 consists of 13 residues. Trimming pared 5 bases from V and 4 bases from J, leaving 8 bases between. Germline V lookup: CDR1 SGHVS, CDR2 FQNEAQ. The CDR3 here is CASSKRTTGELFF. CDR3 bases: TGTGCCAGCAGCAAACGTACCACCGGGGAGCTGTTTTTT.

Many counts were recorded for this clonotype. This chain joins TRBV4-3 and TRBJ1-2; tentative D call: TRBD1 (6 bases). Deletions cut 4 bases from V and 5 bases from J, with 26 bases between. This CDR3 has 18 residues. Germline values: CDR1 LGHNA, CDR2 YSLEER. The CDR3 DNA reads TGCGCCAGCAGCCCAGGGCTTAACTTACAGGGAAATCTATATGGCTACACCTTC. Translating it yields CASSPGLNLQGNLYGYTF.

Only one count was recorded for this clonotype. A much more abundant neighbour one base away suggests this may be a read error. Since no conserved phenylalanine or tryptophan closes the CDR3, a read error is the likely cause. This chain connects TRBV11-2 to TRBJ1-6; TRBD1 matches at 8 bases. With 5 bases clipped from V and 8 bases from J, the junction kept 5 bases outside the gene matches. Germline V gives CDR1 SGHAT, CDR2 FQNNGV. CDR3 length equals 14 residues. The CDR3 DNA reads TGTGCCAGCAGCCAACGGACAGGGTATTCACCCCTCCACTCT. Amino acids: CASSQRTGYSPLHS.